These 11 T cell receptor beta chains came from one sample sequenced in a study of OX40 agonist ivuxolimab in advanced cancers. Here immunoSEQ multiplex PCR was the method, and the copy in TCRdb shows in-frame clones only, minus some. The repertoire includes 45,000 to 60,000 clones, 77% of them detected once, and 2.6% sits in the top ten. The specimen comprised CD4+ or CD8+ T cells sorted from blood, sampled in a trial of the OX40 agonist ivuxolimab. These receptors were taken from an adult with an advanced solid tumor such as melanoma, head and neck, liver or kidney cancer.

The sample holds one count of this clone. The rearrangement uses TRBV19 and TRBJ2-5, with D possibly being TRBD1 (6 bases). The CDR3 is 14 residues long. V dropped 6 bases and J dropped 4 bases, with 15 bases sitting between them. CDR1 is LNHDA and CDR2 is SQIVND in the germline V gene (reference sequence). The CDR3 sequence: CASSLQGLSETQYF. CDR3 bases: TGTGCCAGTAGCTTACAGGGTTTGTCAGAGACCCAGTACTTC.

This clone was counted a few times. The rearrangement links TRBV5-1 to TRBJ2-7; D gene uncertain. This CDR3 has 13 residues. V was cut by 1 base and J by 2 bases, with 7 bases left in between. Germline V gene sequence: CDR1 SGHRS, CDR2 YFSETQ. CDR3 region: CASSLQETYEQYF. The CDR3 coding sequence is TGCGCCAGCAGCTTGCAGGAAACCTACGAGCAGTACTTC. Variable domain in full (rest from reference TRBV5-1 and TRBJ2-7): KAGVTQTPRYLIKTRGQQVTLSCSPISGHRSVSWYQQTPGQGLQFLFEYFSETQRNKGNFPGRFSGRQFSNSRSEMNVSTLELGDSALYLCASSLQETYEQYFGPGTRLTVT.

The V gene is TRBV18, the J gene TRBJ2-1; D is uncertain. Trimming removed 0 bases from V and 8 bases from J, with 11 bases in between. Germline V gene lookup returns CDR1 KGHSH and CDR2 LQKENI. This CDR3 has 14 residues. This chain's CDR3 is CASSPPLVLDEQFF. DNA of the CDR3: TGTGCCAGCTCACCACCCCTCGTCTTAGATGAGCAGTTCTTC.

The chain links TRBV4-2 to TRBJ2-1; D may be TRBD2 (5 bases). There are 18 residues in the CDR3. Trimming removed 1 base from V and 6 bases from J, with 22 bases in between. In germline, CDR1 is LGHNA, CDR2 YNFKEQ. The CDR3, as DNA: TGTGCCAGCAGCCAAGCGCCCCAACTGGCGGGCTGGTTCAATGAGCAGTTCTTC. This sequence encodes CASSQAPQLAGWFNEQFF.

The chain has TRBV6-8 and TRBJ1-1; unclear D gene. Germline CDR1 and CDR2: MNHGY and SAAAGT. Trimming stripped 5 bases from V and 8 bases from J, with 0 bases between. This CDR3 comprises 8 residues. CDR3 in DNA: TGTGCCAGCAGTGAAGCTTTCTTT. The encoded protein is CASSEAFF.

The CDR3 nucleotides read TGTGCCAGCAGTTACGATAGCGGCTCCTACAATGAGCAGTTCTTC. Its translation is CASSYDSGSYNEQFF. The V gene is TRBV6-5, the J gene TRBJ2-1; D is possibly TRBD2 (6 bases). From germline, CDR1 is MNHEY and CDR2 SVGAGI. Trimming removed 2 bases at V and 0 bases at J, with 8 bases between. The CDR3 has 15 residues.

This clone was picked up a small number of times. This chain links TRBV11-3 with TRBJ2-5; tentative D call: TRBD1 (5 bases). V lost 5 bases and J 2 bases, leaving 18 bases between the germline ends. The CDR3 has 16 residues. Germline V gene data show CDR1 as SGHNT and CDR2 as YENEEA. In nucleotides, the CDR3 is TGTGCCAGCAGCGTGGGTGGGGCAGGCCTACAAGAGACCCAGTACTTC. Its protein product is CASSVGGAGLQETQYF.

The chain is built from TRBV25-1 and TRBJ1-2; the D is unclear. V lost 11 bases and J lost 6, with 19 bases in between. The germline V gene encodes CDR1 MGHDK and CDR2 SYGVNS. The CDR3 consists of 13 residues. CDR3 coding DNA: TGTGCCCCCCCGGATAGGACCATCCATGGCTACACCTTC. Its translation: CAPPDRTIHGYTF.

By frequency in the sample, this clone is medium-sized. V usage is TRBV5-1 and J usage is TRBJ2-5; TRBD2 agrees at 9 bases. With V trimmed by 7 bases and J by 4 bases, 8 bases remained unmatched. The CDR3 contains 14 residues. Germline V gene sequence: CDR1 SGHRS, CDR2 YFSETQ. CDR3 amino acids: CASSRSGSSETQYF. The CDR3, as DNA: TGCGCCAGCTCCCGTAGCGGGAGCTCAGAGACCCAGTACTTC. Using reference TRBV5-1 and TRBJ2-5 for the parts outside the CDR3, the full variable domain is KAGVTQTPRYLIKTRGQQVTLSCSPISGHRSVSWYQQTPGQGLQFLFEYFSETQRNKGNFPGRFSGRQFSNSRSEMNVSTLELGDSALYLCASSRSGSSETQYFGPGTRLLVL.

The V and J genes are TRBV5-4 and TRBJ2-4, with TRBD2 identical over 10 bases. From germline, CDR1 is SGHNT and CDR2 YYREEE (reference sequence). This CDR3 comprises 14 residues. The J segment lost 13 bases and the V segment lost 5 bases, leaving 12 bases of the junction unmatched. The CDR3 nucleotides are TGTGCCAGCAGGTTGTACCCTAGCGGGAGCGACCAGTACTTC. Translating gives CASRLYPSGSDQYF.

The V and J genes are TRBV12-5 and TRBJ2-1; 13 positions match TRBD2. After removal of 5 bases from V and 4 bases from J, the junction contained 2 bases not matched to a gene. The CDR3 runs to 15 residues. CDR1 is LGHNT and CDR2 is FRNRAP in the germline V gene. The chain's CDR3 is CASGRGLAGYNEQFF. In DNA, the CDR3 is TGTGCTAGTGGTCGGGGACTAGCGGGGTACAATGAGCAGTTCTTC. The full variable domain, rest sourced from reference TRBV12-5 and TRBJ2-1, is DARVTQTPRHKVTEMGQEVTMRCQPILGHNTVFWYRQTMMQGLELLAYFRNRAPLDDSGMPKDRFSAEMPDATLATLKIQPSEPRDSAVYFCASGRGLAGYNEQFFGPGTRLTVL.